This TCR beta chain stems from a study of cytomegalovirus exposure and HLA in healthy donors. Study-level points and caveats: Across all donors, roughly uniform sequencing depth was an assumption of the presence/absence analyses. Follow-up analysis seemed to connect common viral pathogens with several of the most significant clusters identified. The dataset shows that most TCR sequences were rare, while some public TCRs occurred in many donors.

Comment on this clone: The antigen remains unidentified. Other DNA sequences in the sample encode the same CDR3.

CDR3 size: 12 residues. Trimming took 11 bases from V and 8 from J, leaving 18 bases between them. Germline assignment: CDR1 MDHEN and CDR2 SYDVKM. Though probably carrying unrecorded immune exposures, donors were nominally healthy at sampling. The PCR made use of 60 Vbeta and 13 Jbeta primers. The data were produced by immunoSEQ multiplex PCR, yet TCRdb's version contains in-frame clones alone and is incomplete. The data contain 160,000 or so clones, around 77% of them singletons. The sequence was obtained from a man aged 40-50 years in good health and CMV-seronegative. Input material: PBMCs. V and J are TRBV28 and TRBJ1-2; D not resolved. CDR3: CAGGRRAFGYTF. In DNA form, the CDR3 reads TGTGCCGGTGGCCGTCGAGCGTTCGGCTACACCTTC.